The clone carrying this TCR beta chain was seen more than once but under ten times. What it recognizes is unknown. Trimming removed 1 base from V and 7 bases from J, with 11 bases in between. The CDR3 length is 13 residues. Germline V lookup: CDR1 SGHVS, CDR2 FQNEAQ. This entry is derived from a study of post-analysis software for immune sequencing data. Overall study context: Courses of disease covered relapsing-remitting, secondary progressive and progressive-relapsing multiple sclerosis. Study findings and constraints: Multiple sclerosis patients had significantly lower normalized Chao1 diversity than controls. TRBV segments more frequent in patients than in controls numbered five and included TRBV5-6, TRBV5-1 and TRBV20-1.

The TCR beta cDNA libraries carried unique molecular identifiers. Each sample of 1 to 10 million input T cells yielded 500,000 or so cDNA molecules, so each molecule approximated one T cell. A single record per CDR3 protein comes from TCRdb applying MiXCR to the PCR reads. In the table there are hundreds of thousands of distinct CDR3 sequences, 30% of which are singletons. V gene TRBV7-8 combines with J gene TRBJ2-7; D unresolved. Sequences were obtained from blood. The origin of this receptor is a girl aged 10 to 17 with multiple sclerosis. The CDR3 sequence is CASSLGDGGEQYF. In nucleotides, the CDR3 is TGTGCCAGCAGCTTAGGCGACGGTGGGGAGCAGTACTTC. Supplemented by reference TRBV7-8 and TRBJ2-7, the full variable domain reads GAGVSQSPRYKVAKRGQDVALRCDPISGHVSLFWYQQALGQGPEFLTYFQNEAQLDKSGLPSDRFFAERPEGSVSTLKIQRTQQEDSAVYLCASSLGDGGEQYFGPGTRLTVT.